The following is a T cell receptor beta chain sequence with its context. Assay used: immunoSEQ multiplex PCR; TCRdb lists only in-frame clones, some missing. The table lists roughly 230,000 clones, 80% to 90% of them singletons. This record comes from a study of blood T cell repertoires in COVID-19. Overall study context: Samples came from the United States, Italy and Spain, spanning acute and convalescent COVID-19.

Germline CDR1 and CDR2: LGHNT and FRNRAP. This CDR3 region has 15 residues. V trimming: 4 bases; J trimming: 4 bases; junction bases outside the gene matches: 7. This TCR was sampled from a woman in her thirties or forties who had recovered from COVID-19. The material sequenced was peripheral blood. This chain links TRBV12-5 with TRBJ1-2; TRBD1 agrees at 9 bases. The CDR3 loop is CASGWGTGTAYGYTF. The CDR3 DNA is TGTGCTAGTGGTTGGGGGACAGGGACCGCCTATGGCTACACCTTC.